The 11 T cell receptor beta chains below were found in one sample sequenced in a study of blood T cell repertoires in COVID-19. TCRdb's copy holds only in-frame clones and misses some; the assay was immunoSEQ multiplex PCR. The sample gives 65,000 to 85,000 clones, 80% to 90% of which show up once; more than 8% is in the top ten. The sequenced sample consisted of peripheral blood. The receptor set was obtained from a man aged 45 to 65 with active COVID-19.

The chain carries TRBV4-1 and TRBJ2-1; D might be TRBD2 (6 bases). This CDR3 has 15 amino acids. The V gene lost 0 bases and the J gene lost 5 bases, with 11 bases spanning the gap. Germline V gives CDR1 MGHRA, CDR2 YSYEKL. CDR3 protein: CASSQDRTTDNEQFF. The DNA of the CDR3 is TGCGCCAGCAGCCAAGATCGGACTACCGACAATGAGCAGTTCTTC.

In this sample, this clone turned up a few times. This sequence joins TRBV10-2 and TRBJ1-1, with D uncertain. Trimming stripped 0 bases from V and 4 bases from J, with 6 bases between. Germline CDR1 is WSHSY and CDR2 is SAAADI. The CDR3 sequence is 13 residues long. DNA of the CDR3: TGCGCCAGCAGTGAGTCGAGAGGCACTGAAGCTTTCTTT. This translates into CASSESRGTEAFF.

The chain carries TRBV7-9 and TRBJ2-1, with D possibly TRBD1 on 6 matching bases. CDR1 and CDR2 from the germline V gene are SEHNR and FQNEAQ (reference sequence). The CDR3 extends over 17 amino acids. V was trimmed by 4 bases and J by 5 bases, leaving 21 bases between them. CDR3 nucleotides: TGTGCCAGCAGCTCCGTTACCGGTCAGGGGCCGGACAATGAGCAGTTCTTC. Translation: CASSSVTGQGPDNEQFF.

The chain uses TRBV2 and TRBJ1-2; TRBD1 might be the D (6 bases). The length of the CDR3 is 14 residues. In germline, CDR1 is SNHLY, CDR2 FYNNEI. V was trimmed by 7 bases and J by 2 bases, leaving 14 bases between them. CDR3 DNA sequence: TGTGCCAGCACCCCCTTTAGGGGGAACTATGGCTACACCTTC. It translates to CASTPFRGNYGYTF.

The chain employs TRBV6-2 or TRBV6-3 and TRBJ2-7; TRBD1 matches at 9 bases. Germline V gives CDR1 MNHEY, CDR2 SVGEGT. CDR3 length equals 14 residues. J was trimmed by 3 bases and V by 4 bases; bases with no gene match: 4. In DNA form, the CDR3 reads TGTGCCAGCAGTTCCATGGACAGGGGCTACGAGCAGTACTTC. Encoded protein: CASSSMDRGYEQYF.

J is TRBJ1-2 and V is TRBV24-1; 9 positions match TRBD1. This CDR3 is built from 18 residues. Germline V gene data show CDR1 as KGHDR and CDR2 as SFDVKD. Unmatched junction bases numbered 13, after V lost 2 bases and J lost 4 bases. The CDR3 region has the DNA TGTGCCACCAGTGATTGGGCACTTCCGGGACAGGGACGCTATGGCTACACCTTC. Protein product: CATSDWALPGQGRYGYTF.

V is TRBV15 and J is TRBJ1-1; D gene uncertain. The germline CDR1 and CDR2 sequences are LNHNV and YYDKDF (reference sequence). This CDR3 contains 15 residues. V gave up 6 bases and J gave up 1 base, with 15 bases separating them. CDR3 nucleotides: TGTGCCACCAGGGGTGACATCGGATGGAACACTGAAGCTTTCTTT. This encodes CATRGDIGWNTEAFF. The full variable domain, with the rest looked up from reference TRBV15 and TRBJ1-1, is DAMVIQNPRYQVTQFGKPVTLSCSQTLNHNVMYWYQQKSSQAPKLLFHYYDKDFNNEADTPDNFQSRRPNTSFCFLDIRSPGLGDTAMYLCATRGDIGWNTEAFFGQGTRLTVV.

The rearrangement links TRBV6-1 to TRBJ2-5; 9 bases align to TRBD2. Germline V gives CDR1 MNHNS, CDR2 SASEGT. The CDR3 totals 19 residues. Trimming took 1 base from V and 1 from J; bases not matched to a gene: 13. The CDR3 reads CASSEGGSGGRRLQETQYF. Written as DNA, the CDR3 is TGTGCCAGCAGTGAAGGGGGAAGCGGGGGGCGACGCCTCCAAGAGACCCAGTACTTC.

The chain recombines TRBV18 with TRBJ2-2; D is ambiguous. The germline CDR1 and CDR2 sequences are KGHSH and LQKENI. The CDR3 covers 13 residues. V lost 5 bases and J 1 base, leaving 5 bases between the germline ends. The CDR3 here is CASSTENTGELFF. In DNA, the CDR3 is TGTGCCAGCTCAACTGAGAACACCGGGGAGCTGTTTTTT.

This chain joins TRBV27 and TRBJ1-6; D is possibly TRBD1 (5 bases). Germline CDR1 and CDR2: MNHEY and SMNVEV (reference sequence). Trimming took 5 bases from V and 9 from J, leaving 20 bases between them. The CDR3 spans 16 residues. This CDR3 reads CASSPDLEGVISPLHF. CDR3 in DNA: TGTGCCAGCAGTCCAGACCTCGAAGGGGTGATTTCACCCCTCCACTTT.

The sample holds one count of this clone. The chain links TRBV5-4 to TRBJ2-1; no definite D call. This CDR3 spans 14 amino acids. Trimming removed 7 bases at V and 3 bases at J, with 14 bases between. Germline CDR1 SGHNT, CDR2 YYREEE (reference sequence). This CDR3 reads CASAVGVLYNEQFF. CDR3 DNA: TGTGCCAGCGCCGTAGGAGTTCTCTACAATGAGCAGTTCTTC. Combining the CDR3 with reference TRBV5-4 and TRBJ2-1 gives the whole variable domain ETGVTQSPTHLIKTRGQQVTLRCSSQSGHNTVSWYQQALGQGPQFIFQYYREEENGRGNFPPRFSGLQFPNYSSELNVNALELDDSALYLCASAVGVLYNEQFFGPGTRLTVL.